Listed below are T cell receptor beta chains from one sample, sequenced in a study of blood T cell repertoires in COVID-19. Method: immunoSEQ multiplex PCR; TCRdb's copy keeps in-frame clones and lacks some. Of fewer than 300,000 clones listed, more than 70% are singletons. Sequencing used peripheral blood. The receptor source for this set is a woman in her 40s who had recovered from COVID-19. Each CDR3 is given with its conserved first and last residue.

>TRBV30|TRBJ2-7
CAWSRGVAGGPERQYF
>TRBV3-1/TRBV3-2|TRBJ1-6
CASRGGPKNSPLHF
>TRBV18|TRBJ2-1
CASSQGQSKNNEQFF
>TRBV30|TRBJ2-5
CAWSVRFRTGVQETQYF
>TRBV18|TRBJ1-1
CASRQGGTEAFF
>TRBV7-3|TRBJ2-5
CASSPLAGGPRETQYF
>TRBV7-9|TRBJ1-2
CASSQNAGEGGYTF
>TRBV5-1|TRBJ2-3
CASSLGGRTSTDTQYF
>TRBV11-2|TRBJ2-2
CASSDLAGATGELFF
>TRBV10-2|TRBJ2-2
CASRQGARGTGELFF
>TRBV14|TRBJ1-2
CATQQATNYGYTF
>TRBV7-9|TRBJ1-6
CASSLAGRDPPLHF
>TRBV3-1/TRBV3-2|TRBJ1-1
CARTGQGEKAFF
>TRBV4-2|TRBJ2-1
CASSQDLSISGRSDEQFF
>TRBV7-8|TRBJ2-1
CASSSQTSGGYNEQFF
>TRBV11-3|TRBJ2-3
CASRQGWAGSTDTQYF
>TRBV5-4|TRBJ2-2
CASSHRRGGWAGELFF
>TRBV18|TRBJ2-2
CASSPLPRLNTGELFF
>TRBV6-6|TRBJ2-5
CASSPTRRLAGVRETQYF
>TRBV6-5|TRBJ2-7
CASSSRDTYEQYF
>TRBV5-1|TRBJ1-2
CASSPTGVGYTF
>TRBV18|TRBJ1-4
CASSQAPGTATNEKLFF
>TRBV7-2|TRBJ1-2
CASSSGTSPGTF
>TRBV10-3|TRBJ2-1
CATRVGTAYNEQFF
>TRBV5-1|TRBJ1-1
CASSSRGGNTEAFF
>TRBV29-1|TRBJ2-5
CSVEGPGGRQETQYF
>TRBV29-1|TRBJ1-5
CSVGTGALNQPQHF
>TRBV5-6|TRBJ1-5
CASSLQHSNQPQHF
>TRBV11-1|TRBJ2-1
CASSLGLASGSHEQFF
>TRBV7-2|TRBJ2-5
CASSLSPGGETQYF
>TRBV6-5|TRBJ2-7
CASSRGLANYEQYF
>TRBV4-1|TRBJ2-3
CASSQGGGRATDTQYF
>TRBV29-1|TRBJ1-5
CSVATGSGNQPQHF
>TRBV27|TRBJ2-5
CASSSRTSLATQYF
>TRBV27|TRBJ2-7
CASSFGASYEQYF
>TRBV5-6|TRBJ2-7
CASSWLRGTAYEQYF
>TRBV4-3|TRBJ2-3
CASSQDLAGWGTGAQYF
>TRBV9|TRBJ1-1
CASSVMGQAGTEAFF
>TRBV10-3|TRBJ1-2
CAISGGGANYGYTF
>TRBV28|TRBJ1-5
CASTPSGTPGKNQPQHF
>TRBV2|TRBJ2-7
CASSPRGGWYEQYF
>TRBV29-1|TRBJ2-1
CSVRDNEQFF
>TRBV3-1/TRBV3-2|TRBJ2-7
CASSQDLGLSYEQYF
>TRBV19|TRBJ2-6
CASSNQGAGGANVLTF
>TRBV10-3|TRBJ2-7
CAISEVASGGGEQYF
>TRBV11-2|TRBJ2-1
CASSLGTSNYNEQFF
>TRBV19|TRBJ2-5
CATTSGRRETQYF
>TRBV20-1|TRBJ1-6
CSASPRQGNNSPLHF
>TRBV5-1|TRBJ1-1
CASSLVAGAGTEAFF